This T cell receptor beta chain was observed in a study of shared clonotypes between healthy human individuals. Background on the study: Each donor's CD8 memory used one plate, CD8 naive two, each CD4 subset three.

CD8 cells regarded as naive lacked CD45RO, were positively chosen for CCR7, and omitted terminally differentiated effector memory CD45RA+ cells. Trimming cost V 5 bases and J 6 bases, with 12 bases left between them. This CDR3 spans 13 amino acids. CDR1 and CDR2 from the germline V gene are PRHDT and FYEKMQ (reference sequence). General observations from the study: Rarefaction revealed incomplete sorted-subset sequencing despite large depth. What naive subsets generally showed was a larger estimated richness than memory subsets showed.

Concerning this clone: Its antigen is unidentified.

Authors' analysis steps: ImmunoSEQ yielded junction-only sequences lacking quality scores, so filtering differed. Sequencing used immunoSEQ multiplex PCR; TCRdb keeps in-frame clones, though not all of them. The V and J calls and clone size were taken over from that table, and D and trimming were inferred from the DNA. The data show just over 2,000,000 clones, 85% to 95% seen once. Material for sequencing was naive CD8+ T cells sorted from blood. The sequence was obtained from a young man in good health. The rearrangement joins TRBV13 to TRBJ2-3; D tentatively reads TRBD1 or TRBD2 (5 bases each). The CDR3 here is CASSHEGTDTQYF. CDR3 DNA: TGTGCCAGCAGCCACGAGGGGACGGATACGCAGTATTTT.